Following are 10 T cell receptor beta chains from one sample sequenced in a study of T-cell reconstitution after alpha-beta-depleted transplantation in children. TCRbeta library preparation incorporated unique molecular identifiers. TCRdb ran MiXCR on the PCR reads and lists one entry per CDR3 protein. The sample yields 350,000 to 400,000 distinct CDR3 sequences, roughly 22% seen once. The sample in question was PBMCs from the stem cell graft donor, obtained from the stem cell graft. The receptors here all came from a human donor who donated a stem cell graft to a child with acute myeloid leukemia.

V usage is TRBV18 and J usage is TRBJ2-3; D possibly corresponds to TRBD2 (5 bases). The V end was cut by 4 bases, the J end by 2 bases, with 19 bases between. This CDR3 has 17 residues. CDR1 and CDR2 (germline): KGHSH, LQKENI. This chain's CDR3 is CASSLQAPLAITDTQYF. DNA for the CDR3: TGTGCCAGCTCACTCCAAGCCCCGCTAGCCATCACAGATACGCAGTATTTT.

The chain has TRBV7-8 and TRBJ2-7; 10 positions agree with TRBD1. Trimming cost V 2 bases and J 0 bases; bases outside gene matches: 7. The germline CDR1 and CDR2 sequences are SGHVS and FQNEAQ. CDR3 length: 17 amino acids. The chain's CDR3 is CASSLTGTGALSYEQYF. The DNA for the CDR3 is TGTGCCAGCAGCTTAACCGGGACAGGGGCACTCTCCTACGAGCAGTACTTC.

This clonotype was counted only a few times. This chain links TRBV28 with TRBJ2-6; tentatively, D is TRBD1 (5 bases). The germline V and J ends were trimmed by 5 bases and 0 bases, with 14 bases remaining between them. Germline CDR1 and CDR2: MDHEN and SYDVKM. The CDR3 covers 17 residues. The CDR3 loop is CASSLQGPISGANVLTF. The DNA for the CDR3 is TGTGCCAGCAGTCTCCAGGGTCCCATCTCTGGGGCCAACGTCCTGACTTTC.

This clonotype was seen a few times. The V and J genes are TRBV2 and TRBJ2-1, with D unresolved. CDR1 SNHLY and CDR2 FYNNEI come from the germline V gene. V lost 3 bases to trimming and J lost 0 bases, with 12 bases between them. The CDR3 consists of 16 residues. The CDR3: CASSDSASFSYNEQFF. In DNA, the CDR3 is TGTGCCAGCAGTGATTCAGCGTCCTTCTCCTACAATGAGCAGTTCTTC.

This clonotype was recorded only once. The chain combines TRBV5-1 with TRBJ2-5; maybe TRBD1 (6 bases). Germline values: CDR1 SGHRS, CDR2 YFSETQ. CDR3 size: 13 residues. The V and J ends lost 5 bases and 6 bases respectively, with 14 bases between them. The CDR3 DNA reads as TGCGCCAGCAGAATGGACAGTCAACAGACCCAGTACTTC. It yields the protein CASRMDSQQTQYF.

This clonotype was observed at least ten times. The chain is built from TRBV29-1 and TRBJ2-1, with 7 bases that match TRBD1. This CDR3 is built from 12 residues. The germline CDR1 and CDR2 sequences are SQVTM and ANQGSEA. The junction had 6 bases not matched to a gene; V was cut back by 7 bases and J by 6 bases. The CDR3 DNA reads TGCAGCGCCGGACAGGAGATCAATGAGCAGTTCTTC. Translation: CSAGQEINEQFF.

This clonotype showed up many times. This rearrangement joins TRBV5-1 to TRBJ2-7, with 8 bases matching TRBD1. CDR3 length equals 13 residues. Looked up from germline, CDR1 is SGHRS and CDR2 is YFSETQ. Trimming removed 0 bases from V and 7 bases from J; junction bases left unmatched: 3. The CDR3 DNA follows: TGCGCCAGCAGCTTGGTGGGGACAGGAGAGCAGTACTTC. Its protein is CASSLVGTGEQYF.

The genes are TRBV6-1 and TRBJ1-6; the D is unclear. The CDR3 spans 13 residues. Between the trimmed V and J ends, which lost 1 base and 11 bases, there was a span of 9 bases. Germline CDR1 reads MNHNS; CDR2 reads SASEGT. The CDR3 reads CASSEGKATPLHF. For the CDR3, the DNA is TGTGCCAGCAGTGAAGGAAAGGCTACACCCCTCCACTTT.

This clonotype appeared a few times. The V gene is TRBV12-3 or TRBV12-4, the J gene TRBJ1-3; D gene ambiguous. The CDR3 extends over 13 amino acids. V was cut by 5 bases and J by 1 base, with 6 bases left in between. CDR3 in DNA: TGTGCCAGCAGTCAGGTTTCTGGAAACACCATATATTTT. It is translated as CASSQVSGNTIYF.

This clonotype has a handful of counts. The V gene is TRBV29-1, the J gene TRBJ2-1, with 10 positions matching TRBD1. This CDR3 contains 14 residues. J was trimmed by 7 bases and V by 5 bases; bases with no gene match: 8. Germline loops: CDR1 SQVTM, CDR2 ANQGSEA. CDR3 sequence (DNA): TGCAGCGTTCGTCGGGGGGGACAGGGGAATGAGCAGTTCTTC. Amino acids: CSVRRGGQGNEQFF.